This TCR beta chain originates from a study of shared clonotypes between healthy human individuals. This CDR3 comprises 15 residues. V lost 4 bases, J lost 4 bases, and 14 bases lay in between. The germline CDR1 and CDR2 sequences are SGHTA and FQGNSA. Overall study findings and caveats: Memory subsets generally showed smaller estimated richness than naive subsets did.

As originally analysed: Sequence data from immunoSEQ were junction-only and lacked quality scores; consequently, filtering differed. Profiled with immunoSEQ multiplex PCR; TCRdb holds only in-frame clones, not every one. V and J calls and clone size follow that table, whereas D and trimming were derived from the DNA. Of roughly 2 million clones listed, 85% to 95% are singletons. Comment on this clone: Its cognate antigen is unknown.

The TCR comes from a man between 18 and 29 years old in good health. The chain couples TRBV7-2 to TRBJ1-5; the D gene is possibly TRBD1 (5 bases). Sequences were obtained from naive CD4+ T cells sorted from blood. The sample's subset: CD45RA+ positively selected. The CDR3 sequence: CASSSFHSGNQPQHF. The CDR3 region has the DNA TGTGCCAGCAGCTCCTTCCACTCAGGGAATCAGCCCCAGCATTTT.